Shown below are 16 T cell receptor beta chains from a single sample sequenced in a study of blood T cell repertoires in COVID-19 (dated by TCRdb to about 2020). Libraries were prepared through the immunoSEQ multiplex PCR assay. The immuneACCESS repertoire file appears here via TCRdb, limited to in-frame rearrangements. These files lack a portion of the clones; in checked studies, under half of the deficit traces to unresolved V genes, and the cause of the others is not known. For this sample there are 75,000 to 95,000 clones; about 71% appear just once. The top ten constitute around 23% of the sample. The sample consisted of peripheral blood. Source of these receptors: a woman in her sixties or seventies in a cohort sampled during active or convalescent COVID-19.

The chain joins TRBV9 to TRBJ1-2, with 12 positions matching TRBD1. Trimming cost V 3 bases and J 8 bases; bases outside gene matches: 5. The germline CDR1 and CDR2 sequences are SGDLS and YYNGEE. The CDR3 covers 14 residues. This CDR3 is CASSAWDRGRGYTF. CDR3 nucleotide sequence: TGTGCCAGCAGCGCATGGGACAGGGGGCGCGGCTACACCTTC.

V is TRBV7-2 and J is TRBJ1-5, with 8 bases identical to TRBD1. In germline, CDR1 is SGHTA, CDR2 FQGNSA. This CDR3 has 13 amino acids. The V gene end was trimmed by 5 bases and the J gene end by 4 bases; junction bases not matched to a gene: 1. CDR3 residues: CASSRTGNQPQHF. The CDR3 region has the DNA TGTGCCAGCAGCAGGACAGGGAATCAGCCCCAGCATTTT.

The rearrangement joins TRBV7-2 to TRBJ2-7, with 9 nucleotides matching TRBD2. CDR1 and CDR2 from the germline V gene are SGHTA and FQGNSA. The ends lost 2 bases at V and 0 bases at J; junction bases unmatched: 5. This CDR3 region has 16 residues. The CDR3 sequence: CASSLSSGRFSYEQYF. The CDR3 nucleotides are TGTGCCAGCAGCTTAAGTAGCGGGAGATTCTCCTACGAGCAGTACTTC.

The chain links TRBV6-1 to TRBJ2-7, with 9 bases identical to TRBD1. Germline assignment: CDR1 MNHNS and CDR2 SASEGT. This CDR3 is 15 amino acids long. V was clipped by 3 bases and J by 4 bases; unmatched bases: 7. CDR3 nucleotides: TGTGCCAGCAGTGATCTGGACAGGGGACCATACGAGCAGTACTTC. Translation: CASSDLDRGPYEQYF.

The chain couples TRBV27 to TRBJ2-2; tentative D call: TRBD1 (7 bases). Per germline, CDR1 MNHEY and CDR2 SMNVEV (reference sequence). V gave up 0 bases and J gave up 5 bases, with 10 bases separating them. This CDR3 is built from 15 residues. The CDR3 is CASSLSRGRTGELFF. CDR3 in DNA: TGTGCCAGCAGTTTATCCAGGGGGAGGACCGGGGAGCTGTTTTTT.

The rearrangement joins TRBV2 to TRBJ1-3, with D maybe TRBD1 (6 bases). This CDR3 region has 15 residues. V dropped 6 bases and J dropped 2 bases, with 14 bases sitting between them. CDR1 is SNHLY and CDR2 is FYNNEI in the germline V gene. This CDR3 is CASRGQTITGNTIYF. The CDR3 coding sequence is TGTGCCAGCAGAGGACAGACTATAACTGGAAACACCATATATTTT.

The chain joins TRBV5-1 to TRBJ2-2; 15 bases line up with TRBD2. Per the germline V gene, CDR1 is SGHRS and CDR2 is YFSETQ. CDR3 length: 18 amino acids. The junction had 8 bases not matched to a gene; V was cut back by 4 bases and J by 4 bases. CDR3 region: CASSRGTSGGFGTGELFF. The CDR3 DNA sequence: TGCGCCAGCAGCAGAGGGACTAGCGGGGGGTTCGGCACCGGGGAGCTGTTTTTT.

This sequence joins TRBV6-2 or TRBV6-3 and TRBJ2-3; 12 positions match TRBD2. V lost 0 bases to trimming and J lost 6 bases; unmatched junction nucleotides: 10. The CDR3 sequence is 18 residues long. In germline, CDR1 is MNHEY, CDR2 SVGEGT. This CDR3 reads CASSYSWTSGVVADTQYF. In DNA form, the CDR3 reads TGTGCCAGCAGTTACTCCTGGACTAGCGGGGTGGTGGCGGATACGCAGTATTTT.

The V call is TRBV5-4, the J call TRBJ2-3, with D possibly matching TRBD2 (6 bases). Germline lookup yields CDR1 SGHNT and CDR2 YYREEE (reference sequence). The V end was cut by 0 bases, the J end by 2 bases, with 10 bases between. CDR3 length equals 15 residues. The CDR3 DNA reads TGTGCCAGCAGCTTGGATGCGGGGTCCACAGATACGCAGTATTTT. Translation: CASSLDAGSTDTQYF.

The chain uses TRBV6-5 and TRBJ2-1; D gene uncertain. This CDR3 is built from 13 residues. Germline values: CDR1 MNHEY, CDR2 SVGAGI. The V end was cut by 2 bases, the J end by 7 bases, with 9 bases between. CDR3 region: CASSYLPGNEQFF. CDR3 in DNA: TGTGCCAGCAGTTACCTCCCGGGTAATGAGCAGTTCTTC.

This clone was seen a handful of times. The genes are TRBV19 and TRBJ2-3; D is unresolved. The V gene lost 5 bases and the J gene lost 2 bases, with 8 bases spanning the gap. This CDR3 comprises 13 residues. Germline V lookup: CDR1 LNHDA, CDR2 SQIVND (reference sequence). In nucleotides, the CDR3 is TGTGCCAGTAGTCCACAACCCACAGATACGCAGTATTTT. Its translation: CASSPQPTDTQYF.

This clone was found once. J is TRBJ1-2 and V is TRBV2, with a possible D match to TRBD1 (5 bases). V gave up 4 bases and J gave up 5 bases, with 11 bases separating them. The V gene's germline CDR1 is SNHLY and CDR2 FYNNEI. The CDR3 length is 13 residues. The CDR3 bases are TGTGCCAGCAGTGGGGACGGACTATATGGCTACACCTTC. Protein: CASSGDGLYGYTF.

V usage is TRBV11-2 and J usage is TRBJ2-1, with D perhaps matching TRBD2 (6 bases). Trimming took off 1 base at V and 7 bases at J, with 11 bases between the two ends. The CDR3 has 14 amino acids. CDR1 SGHAT and CDR2 FQNNGV come from the germline V gene. This CDR3 reads CASSLVEGVNEQFF. CDR3 in DNA: TGTGCCAGCAGCTTAGTGGAGGGAGTTAATGAGCAGTTCTTC. The whole variable domain, filled in from reference TRBV11-2 and TRBJ2-1, reads EAGVAQSPRYKIIEKRQSVAFWCNPISGHATLYWYQQILGQGPKLLIQFQNNGVVDDSQLPKDRFSAERLKGVDSTLKIQPAKLEDSAVYLCASSLVEGVNEQFFGPGTRLTVL.

V is TRBV4-3 and J is TRBJ1-5, with TRBD1 identical over 7 bases. Per the germline V gene, CDR1 is LGHNA and CDR2 is YSLEER. CDR3 length: 14 amino acids. Trimming cost V 4 bases and J 6 bases; bases outside gene matches: 6. The DNA for the CDR3 is TGCGCCAGCAGCCCTACAGGGGTGAGTCAGCCCCAGCATTTT. It encodes CASSPTGVSQPQHF.

J is TRBJ2-3 and V is TRBV19, with 9 bases lining up with TRBD2. Per the germline V gene, CDR1 is LNHDA and CDR2 is SQIVND (reference sequence). The CDR3 spans 18 residues. The V and J ends lost 7 bases and 0 bases, in that order; junction bases with no gene match: 14. As DNA, the CDR3 is TGTGCCAGTAAGCAGCGGGGGGCAAACCCGAAAAGCACAGATACGCAGTATTTT. Its protein product is CASKQRGANPKSTDTQYF.

The chain links TRBV14 to TRBJ1-2; TRBD1 might be the D (6 bases). V was cut by 5 bases and J by 3 bases, with 10 bases left in between. CDR1 SGHDN and CDR2 FVKESK come from the germline V gene. This CDR3 has 13 amino acids. Here the CDR3 reads CASSKQGHYGYTF. The CDR3 coding sequence is TGTGCCAGCAGCAAACAGGGCCACTATGGCTACACCTTC.